The present TCR beta chain was sequenced within a study of shared clonotypes between healthy human individuals. Study overall: The study enrolled two women and a few men aged 18 to 49. Plates per donor: three CD4 naive, three CD4 memory, two CD8 naive, one CD8 memory.

This clone was picked up one time. Its cognate antigen is unknown. General study points: Sampling covered blood only; tissue repertoires likely differ. Memory subsets had estimated richness that was generally smaller than that of naive subsets.

CD8 cells regarded as naive lacked CD45RO, were positively chosen for CCR7, and omitted terminally differentiated effector memory CD45RA+ cells. This CDR3 is built from 13 residues. Trimming shortened V by 4 bases and J by 3 bases, and 10 bases separated the two germline ends. Germline CDR1 LNHNV, CDR2 YYDKDF (reference sequence). Using immunoSEQ multiplex PCR, the repertoire was profiled, and TCRdb retains in-frame clones only, with some absent. This sample has about 590,000 clones; nearly 97% occur once, and the top ten carry about 0.11%. Sequencing was performed on naive CD8+ T cells sorted from blood. This receptor was identified in a woman under 40 in good health. The chain has TRBV15 and TRBJ2-7; possible D gene TRBD1, 6 bases. CDR3 DNA sequence: TGTGCCACCAGCACGGACAGATACTACGAGCAGTACTTC. Its protein is CATSTDRYYEQYF.